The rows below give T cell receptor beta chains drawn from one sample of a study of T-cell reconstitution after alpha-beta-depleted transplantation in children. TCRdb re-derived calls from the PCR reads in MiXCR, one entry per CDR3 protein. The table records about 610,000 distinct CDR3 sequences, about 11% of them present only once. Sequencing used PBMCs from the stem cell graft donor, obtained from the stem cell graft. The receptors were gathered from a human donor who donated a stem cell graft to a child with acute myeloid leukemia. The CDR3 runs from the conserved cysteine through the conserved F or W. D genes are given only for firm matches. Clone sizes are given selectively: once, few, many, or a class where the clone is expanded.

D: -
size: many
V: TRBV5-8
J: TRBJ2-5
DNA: TGTGCCAGCAGCTTCCGGGATTGGGGGGAGACCCAGTACTTC
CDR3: CASSFRDWGETQYF

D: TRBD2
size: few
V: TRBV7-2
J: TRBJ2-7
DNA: TGTGCCAGCAGCGCCACCCCAGCGGGAGCCTTATACGAGCAGTACTTC
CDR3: CASSATPAGALYEQYF

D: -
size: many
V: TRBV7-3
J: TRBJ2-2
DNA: TGTGCCAGCGGACCCATCGGCGGGGAGCTGTTTTTT
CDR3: CASGPIGGELFF

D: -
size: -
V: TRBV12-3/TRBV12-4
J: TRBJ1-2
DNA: TGTGCCAGCAGTCCCGGGACGGCCCCTGGCTACACCTTC
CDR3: CASSPGTAPGYTF

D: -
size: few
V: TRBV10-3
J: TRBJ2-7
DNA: TGTGCCACCCGGGACAACTCCTACGAGCAGTACTTC
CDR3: CATRDNSYEQYF

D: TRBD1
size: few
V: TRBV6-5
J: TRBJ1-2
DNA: TGTGCCAGCAGTTACTCGGGGACAGGAGAGATCTATGGCTACACCTTC
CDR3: CASSYSGTGEIYGYTF

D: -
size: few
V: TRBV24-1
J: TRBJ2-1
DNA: TGTGCCACCAGTAGTAGCCGGACAGCTGACTACAATGAGCAGTTCTTC
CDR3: CATSSSRTADYNEQFF

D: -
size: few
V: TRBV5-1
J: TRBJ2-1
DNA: TGCGCCAGCAGCTTGGAGGGGGGTCTCTCCTACAATGAGCAGTTCTTC
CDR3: CASSLEGGLSYNEQFF

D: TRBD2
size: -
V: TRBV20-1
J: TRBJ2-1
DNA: TGCAGTGCAGACAGCGGGAGGGCCCCCTCTCCCCTTTACAATGAGCAGTTCTTC
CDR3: CSADSGRAPSPLYNEQFF

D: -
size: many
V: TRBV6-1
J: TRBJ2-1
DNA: TGTGCCAGCAGTGGCCCTAGCGACAAAAACAATGAGCAGTTCTTC
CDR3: CASSGPSDKNNEQFF

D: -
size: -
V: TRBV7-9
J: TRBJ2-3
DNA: TGTGCCAGCAGCTCATCTAGTGCGGGAAGCACAGATACGCAGTATTTT
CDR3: CASSSSSAGSTDTQYF

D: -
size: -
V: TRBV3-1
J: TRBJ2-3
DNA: TGTGCCAGCAGCTTCAAGGGTAGGGATACGCAGTATTTT
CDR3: CASSFKGRDTQYF

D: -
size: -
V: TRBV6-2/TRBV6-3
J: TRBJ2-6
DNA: TGTGCCAGTCAAAACGTCCGACCCGCTCGTTACAACGTCCTGACTTTC
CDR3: CASQNVRPARYNVLTF

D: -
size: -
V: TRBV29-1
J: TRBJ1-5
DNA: TGCAGCGTCTATGACCCCGGCGAGACCCAGCATTTT
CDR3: CSVYDPGETQHF

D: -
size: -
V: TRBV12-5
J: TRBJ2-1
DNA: TGTGCTAGTGGTTTAGGGGACTCTCGGAATGAGCAGTTCTTC
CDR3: CASGLGDSRNEQFF

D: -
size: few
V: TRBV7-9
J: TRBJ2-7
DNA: TGTGCCAGCAGCTTGAGCGAAGGGGACGAGCAGTACTTC
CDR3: CASSLSEGDEQYF

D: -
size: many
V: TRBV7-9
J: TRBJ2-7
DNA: TGTGCCAGCAGCTTAGCAAACAGTATATCTTACGAGCAGTACTTC
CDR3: CASSLANSISYEQYF

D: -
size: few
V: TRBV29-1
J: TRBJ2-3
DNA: TGCAGCGTCCATCTAGCGCCCACAGATACGCAGTATTTT
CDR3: CSVHLAPTDTQYF

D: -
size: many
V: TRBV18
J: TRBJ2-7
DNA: TGTGCCAGCTCACATCGGACTGCGGACTACGAGCAGTACTTC
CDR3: CASSHRTADYEQYF

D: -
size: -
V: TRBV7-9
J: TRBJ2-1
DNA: TGTGCCAGCACCGCGGACTCCGCAGATGAGCAGTTCTTC
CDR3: CASTADSADEQFF

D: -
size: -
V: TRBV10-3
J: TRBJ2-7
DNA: TGTGCCATCCGGGGCGGGAATGAATACGAGCAGTACTTC
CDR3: CAIRGGNEYEQYF

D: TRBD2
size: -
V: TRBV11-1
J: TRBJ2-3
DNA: TGTGCCAGCAGCTCCGGACTAGCGGGCCGAGATACGCAGTATTTT
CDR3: CASSSGLAGRDTQYF

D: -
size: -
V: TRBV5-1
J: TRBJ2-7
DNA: TGCGCCAGCAGCTTGAGTGATACCACCCTACGGGGGGAGCAGTACTTC
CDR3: CASSLSDTTLRGEQYF

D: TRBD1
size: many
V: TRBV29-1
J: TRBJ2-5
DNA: TGCAGCGTCGCCCAGGGGGTGGAGACCCAGTACTTC
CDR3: CSVAQGVETQYF

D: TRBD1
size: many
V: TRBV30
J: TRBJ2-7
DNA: TGTGCCTCTACGGACAGGGGGGACTACGAGCAGTACTTC
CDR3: CASTDRGDYEQYF

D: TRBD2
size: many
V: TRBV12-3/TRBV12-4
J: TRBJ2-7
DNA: TGTGCCAGCAGCCTCGGGACTAGCGGGTACGAGCAGTACTTC
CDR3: CASSLGTSGYEQYF

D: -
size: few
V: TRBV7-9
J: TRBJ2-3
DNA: TGTGCCAGCAGCTTAGGACAGCCAGATACGCAGTATTTT
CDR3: CASSLGQPDTQYF

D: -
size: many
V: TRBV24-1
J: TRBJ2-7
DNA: TGTGCCACCAGTGATGAATACGAGCAGTACTTC
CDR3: CATSDEYEQYF

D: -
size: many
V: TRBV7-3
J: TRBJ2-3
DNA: TGTGCCAGCAGCTTACCGGGGGCAACAGATACGCAGTATTTT
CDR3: CASSLPGATDTQYF

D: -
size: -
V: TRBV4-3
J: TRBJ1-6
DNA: TGCGCCAGCAGCCAAGAGGACACCGGTCATTCACCCCTCCACTTT
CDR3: CASSQEDTGHSPLHF

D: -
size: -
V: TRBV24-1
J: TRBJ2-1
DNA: TGTGCCACCAGTGAACCAGGGACGAATGAGCAGTTCTTC
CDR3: CATSEPGTNEQFF

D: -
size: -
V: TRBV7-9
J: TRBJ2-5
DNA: TGTGCCAGCAGCTGGGGGGCAGAGACCCAGTACTTC
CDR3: CASSWGAETQYF

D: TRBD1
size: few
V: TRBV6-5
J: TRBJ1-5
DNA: TGTGCCAGCAGGTTAGGGACAGGGAAGTATCAGCCCCAGCATTTT
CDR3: CASRLGTGKYQPQHF

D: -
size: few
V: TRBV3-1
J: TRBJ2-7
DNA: TGTGCCAGCAGCCGGATCCCTTTCTACGAGCAGTACTTC
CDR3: CASSRIPFYEQYF

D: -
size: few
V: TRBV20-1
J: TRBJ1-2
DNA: TGCAGTGCTAGCCCCCCGGCGATGCACACAGTGGATGGCTACACCTTC
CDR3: CSASPPAMHTVDGYTF

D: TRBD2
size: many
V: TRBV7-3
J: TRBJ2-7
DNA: TGTGCCAGCAGCACGACTAGCGGGAGCAACGAGCAGTACTTC
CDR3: CASSTTSGSNEQYF

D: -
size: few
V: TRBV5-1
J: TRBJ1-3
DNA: TGCGCCAGCAGCTTGGGACAGTTCGGAAACACCATATATTTT
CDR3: CASSLGQFGNTIYF

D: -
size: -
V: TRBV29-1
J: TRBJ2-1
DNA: TGCAGCGTTGAAGACTCTCGAAACCAGCAGTTCTTC
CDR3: CSVEDSRNQQFF

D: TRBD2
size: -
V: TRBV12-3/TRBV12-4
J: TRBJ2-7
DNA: TGTGCCAGCAGTCCCTCGGGACTAGCGGGAGGTACCCACGAGCAGTACTTC
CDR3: CASSPSGLAGGTHEQYF

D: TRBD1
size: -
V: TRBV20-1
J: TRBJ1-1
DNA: TGCAGTGCTAGCCCCCGGACAGGGGGGTTCACTGAAGCTTTCTTT
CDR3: CSASPRTGGFTEAFF

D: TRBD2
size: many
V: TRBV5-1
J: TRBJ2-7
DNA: TGCGCCAGCAGCTTGGAGACTAGCGGGAGCAGCCCCTACGAGCAGTACTTC
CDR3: CASSLETSGSSPYEQYF